This T cell receptor (beta chain) was profiled in a study of Ad26.COV2.S vaccination and SARS-CoV-2 variants. The CDR3 sequence is 13 residues long. The germline V gene has CDR1 MGHRA and CDR2 YSYEKL. Between the trimmed V and J ends, which lost 1 base and 6 bases, there was a span of 10 bases. Sequencing was performed with immunoSEQ multiplex PCR; in TCRdb, only in-frame clones are kept and a portion is missing. Seen here are about 420,000 clones, roughly 88% observed once, and the top ten hold 3.6%. The treatment: some 20 received Ad26.COV2.S at low or high dose, single or two shots; 5 received placebo; per-sample allocation not given. Sample collection was performed on day 63 after the first vaccine or placebo injection.

Here the sequenced sample was peripheral blood, taken in a trial of Ad26.COV2.S vaccine versus placebo. The receptor was isolated from a person aged 18-65 years who received the Ad26.COV2.S COVID-19 vaccine or a placebo. The chain carries TRBV4-1 and TRBJ2-7; D assignment may be TRBD1 or TRBD2 (5 bases each). CDR3 nucleotide sequence: TGCGCCAGCAGCCAAGTACCAGGGAGCGAGCAGTACTTC. Its protein is CASSQVPGSEQYF.